This T cell receptor beta chain was sequenced for a study of CD8 T cells in ankylosing spondylitis. Regarding the study as a whole: There was a TCR beta motif, made of several highly homologous variants, that appeared characteristic of ankylosing spondylitis blood. Certain motif variants had earlier appeared in reactive arthritis synovial fluid and blood.

TCRdb reanalysed the 5' RACE reads using MiXCR and keeps one entry per CDR3 protein. The sample yields 250,000 to 300,000 distinct CDR3 sequences, around 20% seen once. Looked up from germline, CDR1 is LNHNV and CDR2 is YYDKDF (reference sequence). V lost 1 base to trimming and J lost 1 base; unmatched junction nucleotides: 5. The CDR3 runs 16 residues. This clonotype was counted only a few times. Its antigen is undetermined. The J gene is TRBJ2-3, the V gene TRBV15, with 7 bases lining up with TRBD2. The source of this sequence is a male donor with ankylosing spondylitis or in good health (not recorded which). Material for sequencing was blood, either unsorted or a sorted T cell fraction (not recorded which). As DNA, the CDR3 is TGTGCCACCAGCAGAGTGCGGCTAGCGGGCACAGATACGCAGTATTTT. Translating gives CATSRVRLAGTDTQYF.